The next 24 T cell receptor beta chains were all read from a single sample in a study of OX40 agonist ivuxolimab in advanced cancers. Some clones are missing from TCRdb's copy, which holds only in-frame ones; the method was immunoSEQ multiplex PCR. The table has some 69,000 clones, about 90% seen once. The sequencing here drew on CD4+ or CD8+ T cells sorted from blood, taken in a trial of the OX40 agonist ivuxolimab. The receptor set was obtained from an adult with an advanced solid tumor such as melanoma, head and neck, liver or kidney cancer.

The CDR3 region is CASSPGLAVSTYEQYF. CDR3 nucleotide sequence: TGTGCCAGCAGCCCCGGACTAGCGGTTAGCACCTACGAGCAGTACTTC. This sequence joins TRBV11-3 and TRBJ2-7, with TRBD2 matching over 10 bases. The CDR3 has 16 residues. V lost 5 bases and J lost 2; bases outside the gene matches: 9. CDR1 and CDR2 from the germline V gene are SGHNT and YENEEA.

The gene calls are TRBV7-2 and TRBJ2-4; D is unclear. V shed 1 base and J shed 6 bases, with 13 bases lying between them. Germline-derived CDR1 and CDR2 are SGHTA and FQGNSA. This CDR3 region has 15 residues. CDR3 amino acids: CASSLGRVYGNIQYF. In DNA form, the CDR3 reads TGTGCCAGCAGCTTAGGACGGGTTTACGGAAACATTCAGTACTTC.

V usage is TRBV10-2 and J usage is TRBJ1-1; the D gene is possibly TRBD1 (6 bases). The CDR3 covers 13 residues. Germline V gene data show CDR1 as WSHSY and CDR2 as SAAADI. The V and J ends lost 3 bases and 5 bases respectively, with 10 bases between them. The CDR3 here is CASSEGGGTEAFF. The CDR3 DNA reads as TGCGCCAGCAGTGAAGGGGGTGGGACTGAAGCTTTCTTT.

This chain uses TRBV6-6 with TRBJ1-5; TRBD1 aligns across 7 bases. The germline V gene has CDR1 MNHNY and CDR2 SVGAGI (reference sequence). The ends lost 9 bases at V and 5 bases at J; junction bases unmatched: 10. This CDR3 has 14 residues. The CDR3 here is CASSRGDSYQPQHF. The CDR3 DNA is TGTGCCAGTTCGCGGGGGGACAGTTATCAGCCCCAGCATTTT.

The rearrangement links TRBV7-2 to TRBJ2-7, with a weak D call TRBD2 (6 bases). The germline gives CDR1 SGHTA, CDR2 FQGNSA. Trimming left V 3 bases short and J 2 bases short, with 8 bases between. The CDR3 runs 13 residues. This CDR3 reads CASSFPGAYEQYF. In DNA form, the CDR3 reads TGTGCCAGCAGCTTCCCGGGGGCCTACGAGCAGTACTTC.

The genes are TRBV28 and TRBJ1-1; TRBD1 matches 8 bases. The V gene end was trimmed by 2 bases and the J gene end by 4 bases; junction bases not matched to a gene: 6. Germline CDR1 and CDR2: MDHEN and SYDVKM. The CDR3 length is 15 residues. CDR3 loop: CASSLQGAWGTEAFF. CDR3 in DNA: TGTGCCAGCAGTTTACAGGGGGCGTGGGGCACTGAAGCTTTCTTT.

The chain links TRBV9 to TRBJ2-3; the D is unclear. The length of the CDR3 is 14 residues. Trimming removed 2 bases from V and 0 bases from J, with 7 bases in between. Looked up from germline, CDR1 is SGDLS and CDR2 is YYNGEE. In DNA form, the CDR3 reads TGTGCCAGCAGCGTTGGAACTAGCACAGATACGCAGTATTTT. Translating gives CASSVGTSTDTQYF.

The CDR3 region has the DNA TGTGCCAGTAGTAGGGACAGAGGGGATTCGGGGGAGCTGTTTTTT. Translated, it gives CASSRDRGDSGELFF. The chain couples TRBV19 to TRBJ2-2; 7 nucleotides agree with TRBD1. This CDR3 region has 15 residues. The germline V gene has CDR1 LNHDA and CDR2 SQIVND (reference sequence). The ends lost 4 bases at V and 8 bases at J; junction bases unmatched: 10.

The chain links TRBV9 to TRBJ1-2, with D possibly matching TRBD1 (5 bases). V was shortened by 5 bases and J by 7 bases, with 12 bases between the two germline ends. Looked up from germline, CDR1 is SGDLS and CDR2 is YYNGEE. This CDR3 is 12 amino acids long. The CDR3 is CASSLGRGGYTF. For the CDR3, the DNA is TGTGCCAGCAGTTTGGGGCGGGGTGGCTACACCTTC.

The chain joins TRBV7-2 to TRBJ2-5, with D perhaps matching TRBD2 (6 bases). The J call may be in error: the DNA end matches TRBJ2-7 better. The germline V gene has CDR1 SGHTA and CDR2 FQGNSA. This CDR3 contains 16 residues. The DNA for the CDR3 is TGTGCCAGCAGCTTGGGGGGACCAGGTCTGATCTACGAGCAGTACTTC. Its protein product is CASSLGGPGLIYEQYF.

The V call is TRBV10-2, the J call TRBJ2-3; 15 bases are a match to TRBD2. V gave up 7 bases and J gave up 4 bases; unmatched junction bases: 3. Germline values: CDR1 WSHSY, CDR2 SAAADI. The CDR3 length is 15 residues. DNA for the CDR3: TGCGCCAGCATCCGGACTAGCGGGAGGGCAGATACGCAGTATTTT. This encodes CASIRTSGRADTQYF.

The CDR3 nucleotides are TGTGCCAGCAGCGTAGGGTCCAGCAACTACGAGCAGTACTTC. It encodes CASSVGSSNYEQYF. The chain combines TRBV9 with TRBJ2-7; D is unclear. The CDR3 is made up of 14 amino acids. V shed 0 bases and J shed 3 bases, with 10 bases lying between them. The germline V gene encodes CDR1 SGDLS and CDR2 YYNGEE.

This clone was recorded a few times. The rearrangement joins TRBV10-3 to TRBJ1-2; D gene ambiguous. V was shortened by 2 bases and J by 8 bases, with 9 bases between the two germline ends. This CDR3 contains 12 residues. Germline lookup yields CDR1 ENHRY and CDR2 SYGVKD. CDR3 DNA sequence: TGTGCCATCAGTGAGCCTAATCCGGGCTACACCTTC. Its protein is CAISEPNPGYTF.

The chain combines TRBV29-1 with TRBJ2-2; TRBD1 is a possible D gene (5 bases). Germline CDR1 is SQVTM and CDR2 is ANQGSEA. V lost 4 bases and J lost 6, with 12 bases in between. There are 13 residues in the CDR3. The CDR3 here is CSVAQVRAGELFF. DNA for the CDR3: TGCAGCGTTGCTCAGGTCAGGGCCGGGGAGCTGTTTTTT.

This chain uses TRBV29-1 with TRBJ1-1, with D perhaps matching TRBD1 (6 bases). The CDR3 runs to 13 residues. Germline values: CDR1 SQVTM, CDR2 ANQGSEA. V was cut by 4 bases and J by 1 base, with 10 bases left in between. The CDR3 loop reads CSVAGQKNTEAFF. In nucleotides, the CDR3 is TGCAGCGTTGCTGGACAGAAGAACACTGAAGCTTTCTTT.

V usage is TRBV27 and J usage is TRBJ1-1; D is undetermined. Looked up from germline, CDR1 is MNHEY and CDR2 is SMNVEV (reference sequence). V gave up 6 bases and J gave up 5 bases, with 16 bases separating them. This CDR3 has 14 amino acids. CDR3 bases: TGTGCCAGCAGGATCGGGATTGCCGGGACTGAAGCTTTCTTT. Amino acid sequence: CASRIGIAGTEAFF.

The rearrangement joins TRBV23-1 to TRBJ2-7; a possible D gene is TRBD1 (5 bases). TRBV23-1 is an ORF, and what it does is uncertain. This CDR3 region has 16 residues. V was trimmed by 4 bases and J by 3 bases, leaving 19 bases between them. This chain's CDR3 is CASSPSLHRKNYEQYF. The CDR3 nucleotides are TGCGCCAGCAGTCCTTCACTGCACAGGAAGAACTACGAGCAGTACTTC.

The rearrangement joins TRBV5-1 to TRBJ2-5; 7 nucleotides align to TRBD2. This CDR3 spans 16 amino acids. Trimming took 2 bases from V and 5 from J; bases not matched to a gene: 12. Germline-derived CDR1 and CDR2 are SGHRS and YFSETQ. For the CDR3, the DNA is TGCGCCAGCAGCTTAAACGGGGAGACTAGCTGGGAGACCCAGTACTTC. Translated, it gives CASSLNGETSWETQYF.

The genes are TRBV28 and TRBJ2-7; D might be TRBD1 or TRBD2, each matching 5 bases. From germline, CDR1 is MDHEN and CDR2 SYDVKM. The V gene lost 7 bases and the J gene lost 7 bases, with 14 bases spanning the gap. The CDR3 contains 12 residues. The CDR3 is CASNKGRREQYF. The CDR3 nucleotides are TGTGCCAGCAATAAGGGACGGAGGGAGCAGTACTTC.

V and J are TRBV6-5 and TRBJ2-1, with D possibly matching TRBD2 (5 bases). Germline CDR1 MNHEY, CDR2 SVGAGI. Trimming removed 0 bases from V and 7 bases from J, with 13 bases in between. The length of the CDR3 is 15 residues. CDR3 amino acids: CASSYSIQGRNEQFF. In DNA form, the CDR3 reads TGTGCCAGCAGTTACTCGATACAAGGGAGAAATGAGCAGTTCTTC.

V gene TRBV23-1 combines with J gene TRBJ2-2; no reliable D call. Being an ORF, TRBV23-1 has a function that is uncertain. The CDR3 totals 16 residues. Trimming removed 0 bases from V and 1 base from J, with 9 bases in between. In nucleotides, the CDR3 is TGCGCCAGCAGTCAATCAGGCGTAGGGAACACCGGGGAGCTGTTTTTT. Its translation is CASSQSGVGNTGELFF.

The CDR3 spells CASSLLHGSSKDQPQHF. CDR3 DNA sequence: TGTGCCAGCAGTTTGCTGCACGGTAGTAGTAAGGATCAGCCCCAGCATTTT. The J gene is TRBJ1-5, the V gene TRBV28; D ambiguous. CDR3 length: 17 amino acids. Per germline, CDR1 MDHEN and CDR2 SYDVKM. Trimming removed 3 bases from V and 5 bases from J, with 20 bases in between.

This clone occurred once. The chain joins TRBV25-1 to TRBJ1-2; D unresolved. V lost 5 bases and J 1 base, leaving 2 bases between the germline ends. Per germline, CDR1 MGHDK and CDR2 SYGVNS. The CDR3 spans 11 residues. The CDR3 DNA sequence: TGTGCCAGCAGTCTTAACTATGGCTACACCTTC. It specifies CASSLNYGYTF.

J is TRBJ2-1 and V is TRBV27; TRBD2 matches 8 bases. V was pared by 8 bases and J by 0 bases, with 3 bases of the junction left unmatched. Germline V gene lookup returns CDR1 MNHEY and CDR2 SMNVEV (reference sequence). There are 14 residues in the CDR3. CDR3 bases: TGTGCCAGCCGGGGGGGAGGCTCCTACAATGAGCAGTTCTTC. It yields the protein CASRGGGSYNEQFF.